This T cell receptor (beta chain) was documented in a study of blood T cell repertoires in COVID-19. About the research overall: The United States, Italy and Spain supplied acute and convalescent COVID-19 samples. Sources were T cells, B-cell-depleted T cells, or PBMCs; the material itself was cDNA or gDNA.

Trimming removed 7 bases from V and 2 bases from J; junction bases left unmatched: 6. From germline, CDR1 is LNHDA and CDR2 SQIVND (reference sequence). This CDR3 has 14 residues. In the original workflow: The authors estimated nucleated cell counts from reference gene primer amplification. This table comes from immunoSEQ multiplex PCR, and its TCRdb copy is limited to in-frame clones, with some not included. V and J calls and clone size follow that table, whereas D and trimming were derived from the DNA. The sample yields nearly 350,000 clones, more than 70% seen once. The J gene is TRBJ1-2, the V gene TRBV19; 8 bases map to TRBD1. Material for sequencing was peripheral blood. The source of this sequence is a man in his thirties or forties with active or convalescent COVID-19. Here the CDR3 reads CASNVGQGNYGYTF. The CDR3 region has the DNA TGTGCCAGTAATGTTGGACAGGGCAACTATGGCTACACCTTC.